This T cell receptor delta chain was documented in a study of gammadelta T cells in human blood. Trimming left V 2 bases short and J 5 bases short, with 21 bases between. This CDR3 has 15 amino acids. Germline V lookup: CDR1 TVYSNPD, CDR2 GDNSRS (reference sequence). This clone is labeled as large (0.1 to 1%). The antigen is not known. TCRdb reanalyzed the RT-PCR reads using CATT. The sample gives 1,000 or so delta-chain clones, less than 6.5% of which show up once; about 9.1% is in the top ten. General study results and limits: Microbial exposure appeared to drive polyclonal γδ T cell expansion after birth.

The sequenced sample consisted of non-Vgamma9Vdelta2 gamma-delta T cells from infant blood. The chain uses TRDV3 and TRDJ1; tentative D call: TRDD3 (6 bases). The source is a human donor. In DNA, the CDR3 is TGTGCCTTTGCTACGGGTGGGATAAAGGTGGATAAACTCATCTTT. Translating it yields CAFATGGIKVDKLIF.